This T cell receptor (beta chain) was obtained from a study of T cells in tuberculosis. Findings of the study overall: The TCR-beta difference was not significant; alpha differences partly reflected length.

Stated time point: new active TB diagnosis, blood taken before or within 7 days of starting treatment. Positive smear microscopy and/or M. tuberculosis culture confirmed active disease. For this clone: Its antigen is still unknown.

TCRdb keeps only in-frame clones here, not all; method: immunoSEQ multiplex PCR. The sample lists about 53,000 clones, nearly 95% occurring once. This CDR3 is built from 17 residues. Trimming took 4 bases from V and 4 from J; bases not matched to a gene: 14. Germline V gene lookup returns CDR1 SGHRS and CDR2 YFSETQ. The chain recombines TRBV5-1 with TRBJ2-7; TRBD2 matches 10 bases. This material consisted of PBMCs, taken at tuberculosis diagnosis. This receptor was taken from an adult with tuberculosis. CDR3 DNA: TGCGCCAGCAGCCCGGACCCTAGCGGGAGAAGAGGTTACGAGCAGTACTTC. Translated: CASSPDPSGRRGYEQYF.